The 9 T cell receptor beta chains listed next were all sequenced from one sample in a study of T cells after yellow fever vaccination. In TCRdb, the 5' RACE reads were re-called with MiXCR into one record per CDR3 protein. The sample consists of approximately 160,000 distinct CDR3 sequences, 6.2% of them appearing once. The sequencing used CD4+ T cells sorted from PBMCs, collected on the day of the first yellow fever vaccination. These receptors were collected from a man between 18 and 35 years old who received the YFV17D yellow fever vaccine.

This clonotype has a count of ten or more. The chain joins TRBV24-1 to TRBJ2-5, with 7 bases that match TRBD1. Germline loops: CDR1 KGHDR, CDR2 SFDVKD. The CDR3 has 15 residues. The V and J ends lost 3 bases and 5 bases, in that order; junction bases with no gene match: 8. As DNA, the CDR3 is TGTGCCACCAGTGATCCACAGGGGACGGGGGAGACCCAGTACTTC. This gives the protein CATSDPQGTGETQYF.

There are many counts of this clonotype. The chain has TRBV7-2 and TRBJ2-3; possibly TRBD1 for D (6 bases). The CDR3 covers 16 residues. Trimming pared 5 bases from V and 0 bases from J, leaving 15 bases between. CDR1 and CDR2 (germline): SGHTA, FQGNSA. In DNA, the CDR3 is TGTGCCAGCAGCCCTAGGCCGCAGGGGAGCACAGATACGCAGTATTTT. Its translation is CASSPRPQGSTDTQYF.

This clonotype has ten or more counts. The CDR3 bases are TGTGCCAGCAGTGGACTCCTATCCTCCCCGAGGGCTGAAGCTTTCTTT. Translation: CASSGLLSSPRAEAFF. The chain employs TRBV6-1 and TRBJ1-1; D uncertain. This CDR3 contains 16 residues. V was trimmed by 4 bases and J by 6 bases, leaving 21 bases between them. Per the germline V gene, CDR1 is MNHNS and CDR2 is SASEGT.

This clonotype was detected only a few times. The chain is built from TRBV7-2 and TRBJ1-1; D is uncertain. The V gene lost 1 base and the J gene lost 0 bases, with 9 bases spanning the gap. The CDR3 is 15 amino acids. From germline, CDR1 is SGHTA and CDR2 FQGNSA. Written as DNA, the CDR3 is TGTGCCAGCAGCTTAGTTGCTTACATGAACACTGAAGCTTTCTTT. Translation: CASSLVAYMNTEAFF.

Ten or more counts support this clonotype. The V call is TRBV20-1, the J call TRBJ2-3; TRBD1 agrees at 8 bases. Germline values: CDR1 DFQATT, CDR2 SNEGSKA (reference sequence). J gave up 4 bases and V 6 bases, and 3 bases lay outside the gene matches. The CDR3 totals 12 residues. The CDR3 DNA is TGCAGTGCAAGGACAGGGCCAGATACGCAGTATTTT. Its protein is CSARTGPDTQYF.

This clonotype showed up many times. The CDR3 sequence: CASSLTETQYF. CDR3 coding DNA: TGTGCCAGCAGCTTAACGGAGACCCAGTACTTC. This chain connects TRBV12-3 or TRBV12-4 to TRBJ2-5; D is uncertain. The ends were cut back, 6 bases at V and 5 bases at J, with 7 bases in the middle. This CDR3 has 11 residues.

In this sample, this clonotype turned up many times. The rearrangement uses TRBV15 and TRBJ2-2; the D is unclear. V gave up 0 bases and J gave up 6 bases, with 8 bases separating them. Germline CDR1 LNHNV, CDR2 YYDKDF (reference sequence). This CDR3 has 14 residues. The CDR3 sequence is CATSRDYSPGELFF. CDR3 nucleotides: TGTGCCACCAGCAGAGATTACAGCCCCGGGGAGCTGTTTTTT.

For this clonotype: This clone may be a read error of a much larger clone one base away. This chain links TRBV7-2 with TRBJ2-1, with unresolved D. Germline CDR1 SGHTA, CDR2 FQGNSA. This CDR3 is 12 amino acids long. The CDR3 sequence: CASSLAVAEKFF. CDR3 coding DNA: TGTGCCAGCAGCTTAGCCGTGGCTGAGAAGTTCTTC.

V gene TRBV12-3 or TRBV12-4 combines with J gene TRBJ1-1; D is ambiguous. V lost 3 bases to trimming and J lost 0 bases, with 11 bases between them. The CDR3 runs to 15 residues. CDR3 DNA: TGTGCCAGCAGTTTCTGGGATTCCATGAACACTGAAGCTTTCTTT. Translating it yields CASSFWDSMNTEAFF.